This is a list of T cell receptor beta chains from one sample in a study of beta chain features in type 1 diabetes. Generated by immunoSEQ multiplex PCR, the TCRdb table keeps only in-frame clones and is missing some. The sample includes 300,000 to 350,000 clones, approximately 9.7% of them seen just once. Material: central memory CD4+ T cells from blood. Receptor source: a man in his thirties or forties with type 1 diabetes. Each CDR3 is given with its conserved first and last residue. D genes are given only for firm matches. Size is omitted from some rows. Given values are once, few, many or a class for expanded clones.

J,V,size,D,DNA,CDR3
TRBJ1-1,TRBV5-6,-,TRBD1,TGTGCCAGCAGCTTGCTGGACAGGGGAATTTCTACTGAAGCTTTCTTT,CASSLLDRGISTEAFF
TRBJ2-3,TRBV9,few,TRBD2,TGTGCCAGCAGCTCCCGCCCGGGGACTAGCGGGGCGGGTACGCAGTATTTT,CASSSRPGTSGAGTQYF
TRBJ2-7,TRBV11-2,-,-,TGTGCCAGCAGCTTTCGCGTCACAGGGACCTCTAATGAGCAGTACTTC,CASSFRVTGTSNEQYF
TRBJ1-1,TRBV28,-,-,TGTGCCAGCAGTCCGACGGCGAACACTGAAGCTTTCTTT,CASSPTANTEAFF
TRBJ2-5,TRBV20-1,few,-,TGCAGTGCTCGAGTGAAGGGGACCCAGTACTTC,CSARVKGTQYF
TRBJ2-5,TRBV7-2,few,-,TGTGCCAGCAGCCGCGGACAAGAAGAGACCCAGTACTTC,CASSRGQEETQYF
TRBJ2-7,TRBV6-5,few,-,TGTGCCAGCAGTTACTCGTGGGGCGGAGGGGAAGTGCAGTACTTC,CASSYSWGGGEVQYF
TRBJ2-7,TRBV5-1,few,-,TGCGCCAGCAGCTTTAACGGGGTCGAGCAGTACTTC,CASSFNGVEQYF
TRBJ2-2,TRBV30,few,-,TGTGCCTGGAGGCAACAGGGCACCGGGGAGCTGTTTTTT,CAWRQQGTGELFF
TRBJ1-1,TRBV29-1,few,TRBD1,TGCAGCGGAGGACTACAGGGGACCACTGAAGCTTTCTTT,CSGGLQGTTEAFF
TRBJ2-1,TRBV18,-,TRBD1,TGCGCTACCGGGACAGGGGGTAAGGATGAGCAGTTCTTC,CATGTGGKDEQFF
TRBJ2-1,TRBV11-3,few,TRBD2,TGTGCCAGCAGCGGCGGGACTAGGGGCTCCTACAATGAGCAGTTCTTC,CASSGGTRGSYNEQFF
TRBJ2-6,TRBV7-6,-,-,TGTGCCAGCAGCTTAAACAGCCACTCTGGGGCCAACGTCCTGACTTTC,CASSLNSHSGANVLTF
TRBJ1-5,TRBV6-5,-,-,TGTGCCAGCACCACGGCGGCTCAGCCCCAGCATTTT,CASTTAAQPQHF
TRBJ1-5,TRBV30,-,-,TGTGCCTGGAGTGCCGGCTTTGGAAATCAGCCCCAGCATTTT,CAWSAGFGNQPQHF
TRBJ1-1,TRBV4-3,few,-,TGCGCCAGCAGCCAAGATCGAGGAAGAACTGAAGCTTTCTTT,CASSQDRGRTEAFF
TRBJ2-7,TRBV25-1,few,-,TGTGCCAGCAGTCGGGCAGGAACTACCGAGCAGTACTTC,CASSRAGTTEQYF
TRBJ2-5,TRBV2,many,TRBD1,TGTGCCAGCAGTAAGATGACAGGGGGATTGGTGGAGACCCAGTACTTC,CASSKMTGGLVETQYF
TRBJ1-6,TRBV10-3,few,-,TGTGCCATCAGGACAGCCGATAATTCACCCCTCCACTTT,CAIRTADNSPLHF
TRBJ2-7,TRBV19,many,-,TGTGCCAGTAGTCCCAACAGGCTCTCCTACGAGCAGTACTTC,CASSPNRLSYEQYF
TRBJ2-5,TRBV28,few,-,TGTGCCAGCAGTACCCCCCTGGGGGCCCAAGAGACCCAGTACTTC,CASSTPLGAQETQYF
TRBJ1-5,TRBV5-8,few,-,TGTGCCAGCAGCTTAGCGGCTAGCAATCAGCCCCAGCATTTT,CASSLAASNQPQHF
TRBJ1-1,TRBV7-2,-,-,TGTGCCAGCAGCTTACGAGGGGACAACACTGAAGCTTTCTTT,CASSLRGDNTEAFF
TRBJ2-4,TRBV7-2,few,-,TGTGCCAGCAGCTCCCGGGGATCGGGACCAGCCAAAAACATTCAGTACTTC,CASSSRGSGPAKNIQYF
TRBJ1-6,TRBV30,few,-,TGTGCCTGGAGCGACCTTACAGGGTTCGGTTCACCCCTCCACTTT,CAWSDLTGFGSPLHF
TRBJ2-6,TRBV7-2,few,TRBD1,TGTGCCAGCAGCTTGGAGACAGGGGGCCTCTCTGGGGCCAACGTCCTGACTTTC,CASSLETGGLSGANVLTF
TRBJ2-3,TRBV11-2,-,-,TGTGCCAGCAGCTTAGAGGCACTAGTAGGCACAGATACGCAGTATTTT,CASSLEALVGTDTQYF
TRBJ2-1,TRBV10-3,few,TRBD1,TGTGCCATCAGCGACAAGGACAGGGGGCACAATGAGCAGTTCTTC,CAISDKDRGHNEQFF
TRBJ2-3,TRBV7-2,-,-,TGTGCCAGCAGCTTAGGTCGCACAGATACGCAGTATTTT,CASSLGRTDTQYF
TRBJ2-1,TRBV11-2,many,-,TGTGCCAGCAGCCTTCTCGGGGCCCGTGGGTACAATGAGCAGTTCTTC,CASSLLGARGYNEQFF
TRBJ2-4,TRBV7-9,-,-,TGTGCCAGCAGCTTAGAGGGTTCCCCCACGGCCAAAAACATTCAGTACTTC,CASSLEGSPTAKNIQYF
TRBJ2-7,TRBV2,-,-,TGTGCCAGCGATCCCGACTCCTACGAGCAGTACTTC,CASDPDSYEQYF
TRBJ2-3,TRBV7-2,many,-,TGTGCCAGCAGCTTATACACAGATACGCAGTATTTT,CASSLYTDTQYF
TRBJ2-5,TRBV29-1,few,TRBD1,TGCAGCGTGACGGACAGGGCAGAGACCCAGTACTTC,CSVTDRAETQYF
TRBJ1-2,TRBV27,-,TRBD1,TGTGCCAGCAGTTTAAGGCAGGGGGCGGGGAATGGCTACACCTTC,CASSLRQGAGNGYTF
TRBJ2-4,TRBV11-2,few,-,TGTGCCAGCAGCCCAGACAGGGACTTTCAGTACTTC,CASSPDRDFQYF
TRBJ1-5,TRBV5-4,few,-,TGTGCCAGCAGTCGAGACGGGAATCAGCCCCAGCATTTT,CASSRDGNQPQHF
TRBJ1-2,TRBV7-2,-,TRBD1,TGTGCCAGCAGCCAACGATTGGGACAGGCTAACTATGGCTACACCTTC,CASSQRLGQANYGYTF
TRBJ1-6,TRBV30,-,TRBD1,TGTGCCTATGGGACAGGGGACGCCTCCTATAATTCACCCCTCCACTTT,CAYGTGDASYNSPLHF
TRBJ1-1,TRBV2,few,-,TGTGCCAGCAGCCCCGGGGCTTACCGGAACACTGAAGCTTTCTTT,CASSPGAYRNTEAFF
TRBJ2-7,TRBV6-5,few,-,TGTGCCAGCAGTTACTCGATCCAGGGCACCTCCTACGAGCAGTACTTC,CASSYSIQGTSYEQYF
TRBJ2-3,TRBV7-2,-,TRBD2,TGTGCCAGCAGAGTAGCGGGGCCCACAGATACGCAGTATTTT,CASRVAGPTDTQYF
TRBJ1-3,TRBV14,few,-,TGTGCCAGCAGCCTGAGAGCTGGAAACACCATATATTTT,CASSLRAGNTIYF
TRBJ2-5,TRBV2,few,-,TGTGCCAGCAGTGGGGGGGCTCTGGGAGAGACCCAGTACTTC,CASSGGALGETQYF
TRBJ1-6,TRBV5-6,few,-,TGTGCCAGCAGCTTGGTTCAGGGGAGGAATTCACCCCTCCACTTT,CASSLVQGRNSPLHF
TRBJ2-3,TRBV4-3,few,TRBD1,TGCGCCAGCAGCCTAGGCAGGGGGCCGGCAGATACGCAGTATTTT,CASSLGRGPADTQYF
TRBJ1-4,TRBV18,-,TRBD1,TGTGCCAGCTCACCGGGGACAGTTAATGAAAAACTGTTTTTT,CASSPGTVNEKLFF
TRBJ2-3,TRBV5-4,few,-,TGTGCCAGCAGCTTGGAATCGAGGAGGGGGGGCACAGATACGCAGTATTTT,CASSLESRRGGTDTQYF
TRBJ2-1,TRBV9,few,-,TGTGCCAGCAGCGTAGCACCAAGCTCCTACAATGAGCAGTTCTTC,CASSVAPSSYNEQFF
TRBJ2-3,TRBV2,-,TRBD1,TGTGCCAGCAGCCTAGGGGGCGATCGGGTGGGTACGCAGTATTTT,CASSLGGDRVGTQYF
TRBJ2-1,TRBV7-2,few,TRBD2,TGTGCCAGCAGCCACGGGACTAGGATACGGTCGGCGCAGTTCTTC,CASSHGTRIRSAQFF
TRBJ2-3,TRBV7-2,-,-,TGTGCCAGCAGCTTGCAGGGGCACGGCGCAGATACGCAGTATTTT,CASSLQGHGADTQYF
TRBJ1-1,TRBV19,-,-,TGTGCCAGTAGTATTGGCGCGCAGGCTGAAGCTTTCTTT,CASSIGAQAEAFF